This T cell receptor (beta chain) comes out of a study of vaccination and CD4 T cells after COVID-19. Looking at the study overall: Timing of post-vaccine sample collection was a median 72 days after dose two, with a range of 14 to 241. Researchers treated cells with overlapping spike peptides taken from SARS-CoV-2, HCoV-NL63, HCoV-OC43 and HCoV-229E.

The treatment: approximately 11-day PBMC culture with coronavirus spike peptide pools or control peptides (ViraFEST assay). Study results and limitations: Investigators enrolled relatively few convalescent patients and included no early post-infection timepoints. SARS-CoV-2-reactive clonotypes rose nonsignificantly, with the median going from 21 to 38.

Germline values: CDR1 SGHRS, CDR2 YFSETQ. Trimming cost V 2 bases and J 4 bases; bases outside gene matches: 8. The CDR3 sequence is 16 residues long. An Oncomine TCR Beta short-read assay was used to sequence the DNA from cultured CD4+ T cells. In TCRdb, the PCR reads were re-called with MiXCR into one record per CDR3 protein. Altogether 6,500 to 9,000 distinct CDR3 sequences are present, around 60% being singletons, with the ten largest covering under 30%. As for this clonotype: Its antigen is not identified.

This TCR was recovered from a human donor who had recovered from COVID-19. The V gene is TRBV5-1, the J gene TRBJ2-5; TRBD2 matches at 10 bases. Sample: CD4+ T cells from blood, cultured in vitro. The DNA of the CDR3 is TGCGCCAGCAGCTTCACCCTAGCGGGAGAAGGAGAGACCCAGTACTTC. It is translated as CASSFTLAGEGETQYF.